The sequence of this TCR beta chain was determined in a study of glioma-infiltrating T cells after dendritic cell vaccination. The time point denotes: after dendritic cell vaccination, including at tumor progression/relapse. Germline lookup yields CDR1 SNHLY and CDR2 FYNNEI. Losses at the gene ends were 7 bases for V and 3 bases for J; bases not matched to a gene: 5. The CDR3 extends over 15 amino acids. Method: immunoSEQ multiplex PCR; TCRdb's copy keeps in-frame clones and lacks some. This table has 75,000 to 95,000 clones, more than 80% appearing once. The sequence derives from a human donor with glioblastoma. The chain links TRBV2 to TRBJ2-1, with TRBD2 matching 11 bases. The starting material was blood, obtained after dendritic cell vaccination. CDR3 DNA sequence: TGTGCCAGCAAGCTAGCGGGAGGAATCTACAATGAGCAGTTCTTC. It is translated as CASKLAGGIYNEQFF.